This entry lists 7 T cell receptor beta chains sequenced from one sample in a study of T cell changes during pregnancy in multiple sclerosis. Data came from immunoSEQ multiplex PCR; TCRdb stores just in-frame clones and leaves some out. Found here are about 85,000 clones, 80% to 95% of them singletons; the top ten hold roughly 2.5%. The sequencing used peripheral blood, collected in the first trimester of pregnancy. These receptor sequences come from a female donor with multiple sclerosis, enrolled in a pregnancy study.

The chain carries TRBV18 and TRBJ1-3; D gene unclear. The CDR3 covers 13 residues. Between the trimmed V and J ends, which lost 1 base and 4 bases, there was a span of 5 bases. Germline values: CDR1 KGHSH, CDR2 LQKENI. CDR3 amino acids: CASSPQEGNTIYF. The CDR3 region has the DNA TGTGCCAGCTCACCACAGGAGGGAAACACCATATATTTT.

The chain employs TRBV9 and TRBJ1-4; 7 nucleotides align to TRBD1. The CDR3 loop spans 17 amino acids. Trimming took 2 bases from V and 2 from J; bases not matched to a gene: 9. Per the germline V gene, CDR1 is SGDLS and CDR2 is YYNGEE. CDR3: CASSVSSYRGTNEKLFF. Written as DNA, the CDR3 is TGTGCCAGCAGCGTCTCCTCCTACAGGGGCACTAATGAAAAACTGTTTTTT.

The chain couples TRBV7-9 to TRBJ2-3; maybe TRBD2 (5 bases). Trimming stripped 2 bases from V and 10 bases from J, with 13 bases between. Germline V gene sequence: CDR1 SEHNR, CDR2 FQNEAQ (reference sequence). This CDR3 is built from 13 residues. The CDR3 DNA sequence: TGTGCCAGCAGCTTAACGCCGGGATCTGCGCAGTATTTT. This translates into CASSLTPGSAQYF.

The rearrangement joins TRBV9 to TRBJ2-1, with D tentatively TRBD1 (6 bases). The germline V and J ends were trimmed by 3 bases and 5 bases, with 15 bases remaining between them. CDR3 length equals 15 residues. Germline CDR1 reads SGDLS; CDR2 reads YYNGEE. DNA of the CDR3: TGTGCCAGCAGCGCCGAGGCAGGGGTCAACAATGAGCAGTTCTTC. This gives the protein CASSAEAGVNNEQFF. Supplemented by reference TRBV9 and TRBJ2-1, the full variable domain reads DSGVTQTPKHLITATGQRVTLRCSPRSGDLSVYWYQQSLDQGLQFLIQYYNGEERAKGNILERFSAQQFPDLHSELNLSSLELGDSALYFCASSAEAGVNNEQFFGPGTRLTVL.

The CDR3 here is CASSVVKQGLDTEAFF. Here the CDR3 DNA reads TGTGCCAGCAGCGTAGTCAAGCAGGGATTGGACACTGAAGCTTTCTTT. The chain employs TRBV9 and TRBJ1-1, with a possible D match to TRBD1 (5 bases). CDR1 and CDR2 from the germline V gene are SGDLS and YYNGEE. The V gene lost 0 bases and the J gene lost 3 bases, with 15 bases spanning the gap. The CDR3 length is 16 residues.

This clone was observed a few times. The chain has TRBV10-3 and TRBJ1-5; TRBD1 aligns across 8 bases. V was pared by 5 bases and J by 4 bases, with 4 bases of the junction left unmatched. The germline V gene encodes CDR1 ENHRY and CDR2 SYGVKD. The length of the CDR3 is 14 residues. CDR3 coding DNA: TGTGCCATCAGTCAGGACAGGGCAAATCAGCCCCAGCATTTT. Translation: CAISQDRANQPQHF.

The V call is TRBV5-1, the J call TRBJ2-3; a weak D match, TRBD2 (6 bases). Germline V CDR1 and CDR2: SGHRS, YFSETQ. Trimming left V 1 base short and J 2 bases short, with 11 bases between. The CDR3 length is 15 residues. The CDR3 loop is CASSLLRTITDTQYF. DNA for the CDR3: TGCGCCAGCAGCTTGCTAAGGACTATCACAGATACGCAGTATTTT.